This T cell receptor beta chain was sequenced in a study of cytomegalovirus exposure and HLA in healthy donors. A multiplex PCR was run with 60 Vbeta primers and 13 Jbeta primers. The table came from immunoSEQ multiplex PCR; TCRdb's copy has only in-frame clones and leaves some out. The sample gives 66,000 or so clones, more than 80% of which show up once; approximately 1.4% is in the top ten. Worth noting for this clone: Antigen: not known.

Overall study findings and caveats: A later analysis by the authors found several of the most significant clusters apparently linked to common viral pathogens.

The CDR3 extends over 15 amino acids. Germline CDR1 reads SGHRS; CDR2 reads YFSETQ. Trimming removed 1 base from V and 7 bases from J, with 18 bases in between. Sequencing was carried out using PBMCs. The gene calls are TRBV5-1 and TRBJ2-7, with D tentatively TRBD2 (6 bases). The receptor was derived from a man aged 30 to 39 in good health and CMV-seropositive. CDR3 region: CASSLWAGRTEEQYF. CDR3 nucleotide sequence: TGCGCCAGCAGCTTGTGGGCGGGAAGGACGGAGGAGCAGTACTTC.